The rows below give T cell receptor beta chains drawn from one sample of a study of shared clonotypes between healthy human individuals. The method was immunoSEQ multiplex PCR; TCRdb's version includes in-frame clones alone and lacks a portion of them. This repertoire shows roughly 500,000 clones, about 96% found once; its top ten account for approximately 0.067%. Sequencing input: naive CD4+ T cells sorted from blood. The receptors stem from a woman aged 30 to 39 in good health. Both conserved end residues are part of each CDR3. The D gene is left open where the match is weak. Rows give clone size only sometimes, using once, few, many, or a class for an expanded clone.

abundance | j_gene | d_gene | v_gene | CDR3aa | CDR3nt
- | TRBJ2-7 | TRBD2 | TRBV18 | CASSRGLAETYEQYF | TGTGCCAGCTCGAGGGGACTAGCGGAAACCTACGAGCAGTACTTC
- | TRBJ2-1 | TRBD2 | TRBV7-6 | CASSSPYLAGGNEQFF | TGTGCCAGCAGCTCCCCCTATTTAGCGGGAGGCAATGAGCAGTTCTTC
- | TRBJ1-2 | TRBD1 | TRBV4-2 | CASSHPTPGQGYDSYTF | TGTGCCAGCAGCCACCCTACACCGGGACAGGGGTATGATAGCTACACCTTC
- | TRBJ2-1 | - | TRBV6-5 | CASRPTNAEQFF | TGTGCCAGCAGGCCTACTAACGCCGAGCAGTTCTTC
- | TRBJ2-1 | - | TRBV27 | CAILRLVPGYNEQFF | TGTGCCATATTACGCCTGGTCCCCGGCTACAATGAGCAGTTCTTC
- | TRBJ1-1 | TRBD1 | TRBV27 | CASSSPRGRKNTEAFF | TGTGCCAGCAGTTCGCCCAGGGGGCGGAAGAACACTGAAGCTTTCTTT
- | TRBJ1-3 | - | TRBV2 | CASSPGPSGKNTIYF | TGTGCCAGCAGCCCGGGACCCTCGGGGAAAAACACCATATATTTT
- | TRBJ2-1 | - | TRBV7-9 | CASSRVGLRDDEQFF | TGTGCCAGCAGCAGGGTTGGGCTGAGGGATGATGAGCAGTTCTTC
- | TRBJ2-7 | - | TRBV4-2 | CASSQDSGEGEQYF | TGTGCCAGCAGCCAAGATTCGGGGGAAGGGGAGCAGTACTTC
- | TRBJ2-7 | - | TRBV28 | CASTTGEKSYEQYF | TGTGCCAGCACCACGGGGGAGAAATCCTACGAGCAGTACTTC
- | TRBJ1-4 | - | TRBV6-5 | CASRRPGIGNEKLFF | TGTGCCAGCAGGAGGCCGGGCATAGGGAATGAAAAACTGTTTTTT
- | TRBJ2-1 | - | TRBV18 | CASSPSELTSYNEQFF | TGTGCCAGCTCACCCTCAGAGTTAACATCCTACAATGAGCAGTTCTTC
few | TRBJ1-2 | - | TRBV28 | CASSLKGAGYGYTF | TGTGCCAGCAGTTTAAAGGGTGCGGGCTATGGCTACACCTTC
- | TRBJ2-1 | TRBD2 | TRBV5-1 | CASGGMAGDIVDEQFF | TGCGCCAGCGGGGGGATGGCGGGAGATATAGTCGATGAGCAGTTCTTC
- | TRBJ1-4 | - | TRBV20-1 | CSARDSEKLFF | TGCAGTGCTAGAGATTCTGAAAAACTGTTTTTT
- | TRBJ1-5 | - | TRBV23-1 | CASSQSTVWGVLSNQPQHF | TGCGCCAGCAGTCAATCGACTGTATGGGGGGTTTTAAGCAATCAGCCCCAGCATTTT
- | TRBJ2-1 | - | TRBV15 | CATSREGPLVDEQFF | TGTGCCACCAGCAGAGAAGGGCCTTTGGTCGATGAGCAGTTCTTC
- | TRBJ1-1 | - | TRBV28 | CASSSDGFTEAFF | TGTGCCAGCAGTTCGGACGGTTTTACTGAAGCTTTCTTT
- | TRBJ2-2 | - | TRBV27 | CASSLGRVKTGELFF | TGTGCCAGCAGTTTAGGGCGGGTTAAAACCGGGGAGCTGTTTTTT
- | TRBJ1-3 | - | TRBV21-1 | CASSKGPMPKPDTIYF | TGTGCCAGCAGCAAAGGGCCGATGCCAAAACCCGACACCATATATTTT
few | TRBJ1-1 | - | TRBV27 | CASSGGTEAFF | TGTGCCAGTTCGGGTGGCACTGAAGCTTTCTTT
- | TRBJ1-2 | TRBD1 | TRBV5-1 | CASSLDGTGSYGYTF | TGCGCCAGCAGCTTGGACGGGACAGGGAGCTATGGCTACACCTTC
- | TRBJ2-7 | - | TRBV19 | CASSSSGSSYEQYF | TGTGCCAGTAGTTCGAGCGGGTCCTCCTACGAGCAGTACTTC
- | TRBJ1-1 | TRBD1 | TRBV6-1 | CAAKQGVNTEAFF | TGTGCCGCCAAACAGGGGGTGAACACTGAAGCTTTCTTT
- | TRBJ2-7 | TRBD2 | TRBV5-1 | CASRPGSGSPYEQYF | TGCGCCAGCAGACCGGGGAGCGGGAGTCCCTACGAGCAGTACTTC
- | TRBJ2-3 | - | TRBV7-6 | CASSLGLPDTQYF | TGTGCCAGCAGCTTAGGCCTCCCAGATACGCAGTATTTT
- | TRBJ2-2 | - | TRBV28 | CASSSGSLGTGELFF | TGTGCCAGCAGTTCCGGGTCCTTAGGAACCGGGGAGCTGTTTTTT
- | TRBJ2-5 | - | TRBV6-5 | CASSYRGAEYF | TGTGCCAGCAGTTACCGGGGGGCTGAGTACTTC
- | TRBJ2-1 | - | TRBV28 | CASSTPNNEQFF | TGTGCCAGCAGTACCCCCAACAATGAGCAGTTCTTC
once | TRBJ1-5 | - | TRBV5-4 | CASSTSPEQPQHF | TGTGCCAGCAGTACCTCCCCCGAGCAGCCCCAGCATTTT
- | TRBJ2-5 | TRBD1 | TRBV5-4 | CASSSPGTGVETQYF | TGTGCCAGCAGCTCTCCCGGGACAGGGGTAGAGACCCAGTACTTC
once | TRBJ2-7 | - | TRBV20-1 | CSAGQYEQYF | TGCAGTGCTGGCCAGTACGAGCAGTACTTC
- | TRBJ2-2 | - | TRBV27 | CASSPRTATGWELFF | TGTGCCAGCAGTCCTCGGACTGCTACTGGCTGGGAGCTGTTTTTT
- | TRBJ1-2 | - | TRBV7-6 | CASSGQGNGYTF | TGTGCCAGCAGTGGGCAGGGGAATGGCTACACCTTC
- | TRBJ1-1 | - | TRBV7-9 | CASSPGHPNTEAFF | TGTGCCAGCAGCCCCGGACACCCGAACACTGAAGCTTTCTTT
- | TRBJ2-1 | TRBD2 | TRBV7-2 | CASSRTSGDYNEQFF | TGTGCCAGCAGTCGGACTAGCGGGGACTACAATGAGCAGTTCTTC
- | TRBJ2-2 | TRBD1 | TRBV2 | CASSAGTANTGELFF | TGTGCCAGCAGTGCCGGGACAGCTAACACCGGGGAGCTGTTTTTT
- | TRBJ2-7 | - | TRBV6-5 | CASSHREEQYF | TGTGCCAGCAGCCACCGGGAAGAGCAGTACTTC
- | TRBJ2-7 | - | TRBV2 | CASTPLQGGGYEQYF | TGTGCCAGCACCCCTCTCCAAGGCGGAGGGTACGAGCAGTACTTC
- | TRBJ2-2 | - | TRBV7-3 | CASSLSAVMNTGELFF | TGTGCCAGCAGCTTATCGGCAGTAATGAACACCGGGGAGCTGTTTTTT
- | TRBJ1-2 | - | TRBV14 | CASSQDTKGYGYTF | TGTGCCAGCAGCCAAGACACCAAGGGCTATGGCTACACCTTC
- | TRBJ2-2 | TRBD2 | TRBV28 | CASSSGTSPGELFF | TGTGCCAGCAGTTCCGGGACTAGCCCCGGGGAGCTGTTTTTT